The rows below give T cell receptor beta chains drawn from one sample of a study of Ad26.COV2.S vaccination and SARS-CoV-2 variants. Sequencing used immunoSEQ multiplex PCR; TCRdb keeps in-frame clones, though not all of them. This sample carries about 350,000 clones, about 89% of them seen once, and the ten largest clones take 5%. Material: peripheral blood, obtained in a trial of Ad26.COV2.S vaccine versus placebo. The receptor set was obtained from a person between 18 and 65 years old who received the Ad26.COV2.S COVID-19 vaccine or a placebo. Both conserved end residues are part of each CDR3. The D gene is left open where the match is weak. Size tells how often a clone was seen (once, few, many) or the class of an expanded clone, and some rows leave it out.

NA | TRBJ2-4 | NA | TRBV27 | CASSLKGENIQYF | TGTGCCAGCAGTTTGAAGGGAGAAAACATTCAGTACTTC
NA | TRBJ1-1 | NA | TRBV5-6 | CASSFSSGGPEAFF | TGTGCCAGCAGCTTCTCAAGTGGGGGCCCTGAAGCTTTCTTT
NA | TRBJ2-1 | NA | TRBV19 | CASSMGQINNEQFF | TGTGCCAGTAGTATGGGACAAATAAACAATGAGCAGTTCTTC
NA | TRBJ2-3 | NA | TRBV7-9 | CASSDELHGPDTQYF | TGTGCCAGCAGTGATGAACTACACGGCCCAGATACGCAGTATTTT
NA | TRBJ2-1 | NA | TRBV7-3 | CASSLALGSYNEQFF | TGTGCCAGCAGCTTAGCTTTGGGCTCCTACAATGAGCAGTTCTTC
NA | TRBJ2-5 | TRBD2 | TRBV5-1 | CASSHGAGGLSETQYF | TGCGCCAGCAGCCATGGGGCGGGAGGGCTGTCGGAGACCCAGTACTTC
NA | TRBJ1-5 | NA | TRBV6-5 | CASAAQWNQPQHF | TGTGCCAGCGCGGCGCAGTGGAATCAGCCCCAGCATTTT
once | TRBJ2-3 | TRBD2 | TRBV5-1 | CASSLNPGTSLDTQYF | TGCGCCAGCAGCCTCAACCCCGGGACTAGCCTAGATACGCAGTATTTT
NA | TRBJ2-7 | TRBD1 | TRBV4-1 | CASSHPARQGSSYEQYF | TGCGCCAGCAGCCATCCCGCCAGACAGGGATCCTCCTACGAGCAGTACTTC
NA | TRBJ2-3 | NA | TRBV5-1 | CASSLGGVDTQYF | TGCGCCAGCAGCTTGGGCGGGGTGGATACGCAGTATTTT